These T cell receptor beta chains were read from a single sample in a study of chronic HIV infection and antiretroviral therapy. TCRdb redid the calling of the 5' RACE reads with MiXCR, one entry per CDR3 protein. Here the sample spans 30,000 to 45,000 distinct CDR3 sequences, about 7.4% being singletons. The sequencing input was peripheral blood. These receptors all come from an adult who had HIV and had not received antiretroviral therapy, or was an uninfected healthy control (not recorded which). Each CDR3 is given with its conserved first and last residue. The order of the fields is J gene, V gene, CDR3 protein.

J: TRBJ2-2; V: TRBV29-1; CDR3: CSVLLHTGELFF
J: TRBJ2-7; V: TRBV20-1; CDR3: CSAKILAGESNEQYF
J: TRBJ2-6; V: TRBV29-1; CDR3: CSVPSTSGSGANVLTF
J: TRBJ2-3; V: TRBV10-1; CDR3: CASSEVAGSTDTQYF
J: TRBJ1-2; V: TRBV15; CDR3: CATTPGISWNGYTF
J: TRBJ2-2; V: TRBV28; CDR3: CASSFAGQANTGELFF
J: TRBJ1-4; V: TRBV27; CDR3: CASSLVGVLVEKLFF
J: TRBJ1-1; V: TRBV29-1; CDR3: CSVDKTGLNTEAFF
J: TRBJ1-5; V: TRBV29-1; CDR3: CSVGAAGRPQHF
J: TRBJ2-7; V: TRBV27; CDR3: CASRGDRLTYEQYF
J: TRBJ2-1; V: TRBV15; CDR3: CATSRGTLAAYNEQFF
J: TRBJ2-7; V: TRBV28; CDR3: CASTYPGGAGDEQYF
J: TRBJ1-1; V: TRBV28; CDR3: CASSFVGQGYEAFF